The clone carrying this TCR beta chain has a handful of counts. Its specificity is not known. PBMC-derived CD4+ and CD8+ T cells were sorted. With V trimmed by 4 bases and J by 0 bases, 14 bases remained unmatched. CDR3 length equals 18 residues. CDR1 MNHEY and CDR2 SMNVEV come from the germline V gene (reference sequence). This sample was included in a study of CD8+ T cells in alopecia areata. Study results and caveats: The study found TCR sharing across patients less clear than in mice, possibly for HLA reasons. Scalp sequencing also captures normal skin's resident alphabeta T cells. Higher clonality and more expanded CD8+ clones appeared in lesional than normal scalp.

Sequencing used cDNA as its template, made by extracting RNA and reverse transcribing it. Sequencing was performed with immunoSEQ multiplex PCR; in TCRdb, only in-frame clones are kept and a portion is missing. The sample has about 200,000 clones, about 61% seen once. The rearrangement uses TRBV27 and TRBJ2-7; TRBD1 agrees at 8 bases. This clonotype was obtained from a human donor in good health. Input material: CD8+ T cells sorted from blood. The CDR3 spells CASSSTIAPGQVSYEQYF. The CDR3 bases are TGTGCCAGCAGTTCCACGATCGCCCCGGGACAGGTCTCCTACGAGCAGTACTTC.